A single T cell receptor (beta chain) is shown here with its context. Its cognate antigen is unknown. Clones were read by immunoSEQ multiplex PCR, and TCRdb kept only the in-frame ones, dropping some. The sample has 300,000 to 400,000 clones; more than 85% are singletons. This CDR3 has 19 amino acids. V gave up 0 bases and J gave up 4 bases; unmatched junction bases: 12. CDR1 is LGHDT and CDR2 is YNNKEL in the germline V gene (reference sequence). This sample is drawn from a study of brain T cells in children with intractable seizures. The study, taken as a whole, reports: Clones missing pre-surgery may reflect undersampling of that blood sample.

The time point was: blood from clinic visit 5 months post-surgery; TSC patient then seizure free. The sequenced cases were selected for having the highest brain T cell transcript signatures. The chain employs TRBV3-1 (or the pseudogene TRBV3-2) and TRBJ2-4, with 10 bases lining up with TRBD2. The sequencing here drew on peripheral blood, taken more than 4 months after surgery. The receptor comes from a boy younger than two with tuberous sclerosis and intractable seizures. The CDR3 loop reads CASSQDWVAGGVLKNIQYF. In DNA form, the CDR3 reads TGTGCCAGCAGCCAAGATTGGGTAGCGGGAGGAGTCCTAAAAAACATTCAGTACTTC.